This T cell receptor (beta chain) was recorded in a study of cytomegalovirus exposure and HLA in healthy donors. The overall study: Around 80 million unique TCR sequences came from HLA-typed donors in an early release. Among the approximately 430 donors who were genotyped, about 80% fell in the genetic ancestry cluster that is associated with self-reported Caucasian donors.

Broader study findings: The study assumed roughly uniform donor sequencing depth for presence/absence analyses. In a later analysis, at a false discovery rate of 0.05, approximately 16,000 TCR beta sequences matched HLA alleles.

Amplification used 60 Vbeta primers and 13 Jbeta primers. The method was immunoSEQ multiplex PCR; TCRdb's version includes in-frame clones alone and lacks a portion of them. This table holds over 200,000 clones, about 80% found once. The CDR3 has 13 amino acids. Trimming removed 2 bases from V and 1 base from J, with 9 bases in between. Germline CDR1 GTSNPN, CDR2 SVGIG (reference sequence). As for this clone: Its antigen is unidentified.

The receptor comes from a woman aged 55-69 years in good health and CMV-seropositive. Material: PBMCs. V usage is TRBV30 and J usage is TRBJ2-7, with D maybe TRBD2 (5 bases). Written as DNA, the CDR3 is TGTGCCTGGAGTCCCCGGGATTCCTACGAGCAGTACTTC. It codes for CAWSPRDSYEQYF.